This record concerns one TCR beta chain sequence. The data stem from a study of T cell changes during pregnancy in multiple sclerosis. From germline, CDR1 is MNHEY and CDR2 SVGAGI. V was pared by 5 bases and J by 0 bases, with 13 bases between. The CDR3 sequence is 15 residues long. TCRdb's table, derived via immunoSEQ multiplex PCR, lists solely in-frame clones and lacks some. The sample has about 60,000 clones, 75% to 95% seen once. The clonotype was recovered from a female donor with multiple sclerosis, enrolled in a pregnancy study. The sample in question was peripheral blood, obtained before pregnancy. The chain joins TRBV6-5 to TRBJ1-1; D unclear. The CDR3 sequence: CASSDWSGLNTEAFF. In DNA, the CDR3 is TGTGCCAGCAGTGACTGGAGCGGACTGAACACTGAAGCTTTCTTT.